This record covers a single TCR beta chain. The antigen remains undetermined. As processed by the authors: Clinicopathological groups of papillary thyroid cancer showed CDR3 differences that were used to build a distant-metastasis classifier. From the PCR reads, TCRdb re-called clones with MiXCR. These V and J calls are TCRdb output, not the study's own analysis. Counted here are under 25,000 clones, over 20% occurring once; the ten biggest clones make up about 8.1%. The data originate from a study of metastatic and nonmetastatic thyroid tumors. Looking at the study overall: Comparative analysis of repertoires was undertaken across blood and tumor or nodule tissue obtained from malignant and benign thyroid patients. Study results and caveats: Benign nodules were reported to have significantly lower TCR beta diversity than malignant thyroid tumors, in blood and tumor.

Trimming pared 3 bases from V and 1 base from J, leaving 9 bases between. The CDR3 runs 14 residues. No patient received treatment before thyroid surgery. The rearrangement joins TRBV12-3 or TRBV12-4 to TRBJ1-1; D may be TRBD1 (5 bases). Sequencing was done on a sample of adjacent normal tissue. The sequence derives from a female donor with papillary thyroid cancer or a benign thyroid nodule (not recorded which). Some clones in this sample may be carry-over from other donors' samples. DNA of the CDR3: TGTGCCAGCAGTTTTAACAGGCAGAACACTGAAGCTTTCTTT. Encoded protein: CASSFNRQNTEAFF.